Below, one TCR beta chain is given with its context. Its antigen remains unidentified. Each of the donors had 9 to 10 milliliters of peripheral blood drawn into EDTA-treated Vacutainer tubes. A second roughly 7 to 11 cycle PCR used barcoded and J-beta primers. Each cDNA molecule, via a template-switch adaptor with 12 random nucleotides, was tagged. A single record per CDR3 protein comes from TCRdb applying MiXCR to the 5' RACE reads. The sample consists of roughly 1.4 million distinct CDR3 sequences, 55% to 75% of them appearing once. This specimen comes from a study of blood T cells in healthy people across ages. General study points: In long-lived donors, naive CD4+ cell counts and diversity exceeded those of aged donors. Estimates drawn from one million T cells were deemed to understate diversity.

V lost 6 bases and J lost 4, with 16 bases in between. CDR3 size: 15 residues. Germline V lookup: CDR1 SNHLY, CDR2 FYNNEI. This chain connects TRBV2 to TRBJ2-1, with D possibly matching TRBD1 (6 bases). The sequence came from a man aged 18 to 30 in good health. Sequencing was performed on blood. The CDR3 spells CASSIQGRFYNEQFF. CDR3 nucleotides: TGTGCCAGCAGCATCCAGGGGCGGTTTTACAATGAGCAGTTCTTC.